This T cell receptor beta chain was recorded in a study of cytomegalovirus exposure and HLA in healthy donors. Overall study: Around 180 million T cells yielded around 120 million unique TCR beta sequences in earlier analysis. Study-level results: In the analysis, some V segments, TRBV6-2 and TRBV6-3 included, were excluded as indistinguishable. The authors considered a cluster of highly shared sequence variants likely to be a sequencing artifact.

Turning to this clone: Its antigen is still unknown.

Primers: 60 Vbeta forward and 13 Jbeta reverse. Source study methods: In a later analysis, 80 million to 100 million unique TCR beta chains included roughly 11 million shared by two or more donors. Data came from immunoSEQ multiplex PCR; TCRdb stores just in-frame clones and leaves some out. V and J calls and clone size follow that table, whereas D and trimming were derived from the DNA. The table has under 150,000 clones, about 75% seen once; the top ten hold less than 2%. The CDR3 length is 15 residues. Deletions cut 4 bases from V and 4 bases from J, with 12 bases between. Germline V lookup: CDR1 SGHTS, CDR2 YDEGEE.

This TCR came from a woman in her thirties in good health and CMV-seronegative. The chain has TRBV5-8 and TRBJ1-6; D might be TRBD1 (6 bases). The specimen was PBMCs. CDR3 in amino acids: CASSPGQRYNSPLHF. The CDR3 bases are TGTGCCAGCAGCCCTGGACAGAGGTATAATTCACCCCTCCACTTT.